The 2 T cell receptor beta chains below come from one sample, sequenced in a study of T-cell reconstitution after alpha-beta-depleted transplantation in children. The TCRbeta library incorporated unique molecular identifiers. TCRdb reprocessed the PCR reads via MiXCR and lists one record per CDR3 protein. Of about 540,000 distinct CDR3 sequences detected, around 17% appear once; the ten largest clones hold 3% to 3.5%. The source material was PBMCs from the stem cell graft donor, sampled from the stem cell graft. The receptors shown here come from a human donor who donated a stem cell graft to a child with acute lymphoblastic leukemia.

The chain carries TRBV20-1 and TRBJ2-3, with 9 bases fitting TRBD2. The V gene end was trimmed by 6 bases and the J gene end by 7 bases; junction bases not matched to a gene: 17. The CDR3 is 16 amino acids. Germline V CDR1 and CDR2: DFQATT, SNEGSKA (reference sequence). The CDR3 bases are TGCAGTGCCCCCCTGTTTGGGCGGGAGGGCGTGTATACGCAGTATTTT. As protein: CSAPLFGREGVYTQYF.

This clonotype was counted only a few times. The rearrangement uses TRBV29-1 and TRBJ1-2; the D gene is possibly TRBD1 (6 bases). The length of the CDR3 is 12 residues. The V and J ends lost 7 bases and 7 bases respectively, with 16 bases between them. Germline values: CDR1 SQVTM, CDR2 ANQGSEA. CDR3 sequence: CSAGAGRAGYTF. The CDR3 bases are TGCAGCGCGGGGGCAGGGAGAGCTGGCTACACCTTC.